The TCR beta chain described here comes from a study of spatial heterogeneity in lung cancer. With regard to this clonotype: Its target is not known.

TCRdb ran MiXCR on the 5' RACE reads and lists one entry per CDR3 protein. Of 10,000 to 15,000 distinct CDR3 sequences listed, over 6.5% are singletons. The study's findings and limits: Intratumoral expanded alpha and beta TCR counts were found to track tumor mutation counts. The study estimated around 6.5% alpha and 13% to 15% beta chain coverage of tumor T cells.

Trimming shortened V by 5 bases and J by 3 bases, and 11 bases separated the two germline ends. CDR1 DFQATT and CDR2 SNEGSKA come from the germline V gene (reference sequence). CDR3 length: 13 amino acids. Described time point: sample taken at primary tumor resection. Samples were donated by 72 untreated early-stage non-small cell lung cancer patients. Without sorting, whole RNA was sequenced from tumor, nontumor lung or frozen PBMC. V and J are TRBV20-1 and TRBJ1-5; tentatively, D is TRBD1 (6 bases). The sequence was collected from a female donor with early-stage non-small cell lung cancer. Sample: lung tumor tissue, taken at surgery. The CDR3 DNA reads TGCAGTGCTTCAGGACAGCTCAATCAGCCCCAGCATTTT. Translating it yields CSASGQLNQPQHF.